A single sample is the source of the 5 T cell receptor beta chains below, sequenced in a study of T cell repertoires in cytomegalovirus infection. From the reads, TCRdb called clonotypes with MiXCR, one entry per CDR3 protein. The sample includes about 330,000 distinct CDR3 sequences, more than 8% of them seen just once. Sequenced: PBMCs. The receptors were sampled from a human donor in good health (CMV status not recorded). Some clones in this sample may be carry-over from other donors' samples.

V usage is TRBV19 and J usage is TRBJ1-1; no reliable D call. Between the trimmed V and J ends, which lost 7 bases and 5 bases, there was a span of 11 bases. Germline CDR1 reads LNHDA; CDR2 reads SQIVND (reference sequence). CDR3 length: 12 amino acids. In nucleotides, the CDR3 is TGTGCCAGTAAGGCTGGGTATACTGAAGCTTTCTTT. This codes for CASKAGYTEAFF.

There are a few counts of this clonotype. The chain employs TRBV6-2 or TRBV6-3 and TRBJ2-5; tentatively, D is TRBD2 (6 bases). V lost 10 bases and J 1 base, leaving 13 bases between the germline ends. The CDR3 runs to 13 residues. Germline V gene data show CDR1 as MNHEY and CDR2 as SVGEGT. The CDR3 DNA reads as TGTGCCATCAGGGACTCACCCCAAGAGACCCAGTACTTC. This translates into CAIRDSPQETQYF.

This clonotype was seen more than once but under ten times. The chain joins TRBV12-3 or TRBV12-4 to TRBJ2-1; no clear D. This CDR3 region has 15 residues. V lost 2 bases to trimming and J lost 8 bases, with 16 bases between them. The CDR3 reads CASSLKVGPWDEQFF. Written as DNA, the CDR3 is TGTGCCAGCAGTTTAAAGGTGGGCCCTTGGGATGAGCAGTTCTTC.

This chain connects TRBV28 to TRBJ2-3, with 8 bases aligning to TRBD2. CDR3 length: 13 amino acids. Germline V gene sequence: CDR1 MDHEN, CDR2 SYDVKM. V was pared by 10 bases and J by 2 bases, with 5 bases of the junction left unmatched. CDR3 protein: CATYSGITDTQYF. The CDR3 DNA reads TGTGCCACCTATAGCGGGATCACAGATACGCAGTATTTT.

This clonotype was observed a handful of times. This rearrangement joins TRBV28 to TRBJ2-7; D is unresolved. Trimming took 5 bases from V and 0 from J, leaving 8 bases between them. The CDR3 consists of 13 residues. Germline CDR1 and CDR2: MDHEN and SYDVKM. CDR3 residues: CASSPPNSYEQYF. As DNA, the CDR3 is TGTGCCAGCAGTCCCCCTAACTCCTACGAGCAGTACTTC.